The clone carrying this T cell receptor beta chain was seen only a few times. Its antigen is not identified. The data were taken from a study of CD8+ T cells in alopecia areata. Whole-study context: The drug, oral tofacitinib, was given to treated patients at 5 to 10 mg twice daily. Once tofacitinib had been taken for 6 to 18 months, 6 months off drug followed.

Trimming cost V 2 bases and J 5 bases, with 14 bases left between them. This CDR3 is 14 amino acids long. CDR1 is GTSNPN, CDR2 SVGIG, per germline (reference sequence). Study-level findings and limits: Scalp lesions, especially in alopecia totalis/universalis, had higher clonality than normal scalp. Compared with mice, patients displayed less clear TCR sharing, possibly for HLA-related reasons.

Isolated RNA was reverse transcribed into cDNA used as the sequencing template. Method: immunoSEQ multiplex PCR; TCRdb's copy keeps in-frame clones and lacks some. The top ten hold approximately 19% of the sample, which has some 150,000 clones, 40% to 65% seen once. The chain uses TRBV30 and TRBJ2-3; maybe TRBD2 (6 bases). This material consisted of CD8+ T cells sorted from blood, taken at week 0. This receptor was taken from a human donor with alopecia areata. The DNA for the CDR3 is TGTGCCTGGAGTAGTGGGACTCGTAAAGATACGCAGTATTTT. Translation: CAWSSGTRKDTQYF.